Listed below are T cell receptor beta chains from one sample, sequenced in a study of blood T cell repertoires in COVID-19. Some clones are missing from TCRdb's copy, which holds only in-frame ones; the method was immunoSEQ multiplex PCR. The sample has roughly 240,000 clones, approximately 86% seen once. Sequencing was performed on peripheral blood. Receptors originate from a woman under 40 who had recovered from COVID-19. The CDR3 runs from the conserved cysteine through the conserved F or W. The D gene is left open where the match is weak. Size tells how often a clone was seen (once, few, many) or the class of an expanded clone, and some rows leave it out.

>TRBD2|TRBV2|-|TRBJ2-3
CAVKSGGAADTQYF
TGTGCAGTAAAGAGCGGGGGGGCGGCGGATACGCAGTATTTT
>-|TRBV10-2|-|TRBJ1-5
CASGEGNQPQHF
TGCGCCAGCGGGGAGGGAAATCAGCCCCAGCATTTT
>-|TRBV7-8|few|TRBJ2-7
CASSWGGRSYEQYF
TGTGCCAGCAGCTGGGGGGGGCGGAGCTACGAGCAGTACTTC
>TRBD2|TRBV4-3|-|TRBJ2-3
CASSQTVAGGSDTQYF
TGCGCCAGCAGCCAAACCGTAGCGGGGGGATCAGATACGCAGTATTTT
>TRBD1|TRBV5-6|-|TRBJ2-7
CASSLGRTGFESYEQYF
TGTGCCAGCAGCTTGGGGAGGACAGGGTTTGAGTCCTACGAGCAGTACTTC
>TRBD1|TRBV7-9|many|TRBJ2-3
CASSLGTGVTDTQYF
TGTGCCAGCAGCTTAGGGACAGGGGTAACAGATACGCAGTATTTT
>TRBD1|TRBV5-1|-|TRBJ1-2
CASSLASQGGYGYTF
TGCGCCAGCAGCTTGGCCTCCCAGGGGGGCTATGGCTACACCTTC
>-|TRBV30|-|TRBJ2-5
CAWANYYRETQYF
TGTGCCTGGGCGAACTACTACCGAGAGACCCAGTACTTC
>-|TRBV12-5|-|TRBJ2-5
CASGLVPSGETQYF
TGTGCTAGTGGTTTGGTACCGTCGGGGGAGACCCAGTACTTC
>-|TRBV27|-|TRBJ2-6
CASGRTPISGANVLTF
TGTGCCAGCGGAAGGACACCTATCTCTGGGGCCAACGTCCTGACTTTC
>TRBD1|TRBV19|few|TRBJ2-1
CASSATQGISSYNEQFF
TGTGCCAGTAGTGCAACACAGGGGATTAGCTCCTACAATGAGCAGTTCTTC
>-|TRBV6-1|few|TRBJ1-2
CASSEAMTAYGYTF
TGTGCCAGCAGTGAAGCAATGACAGCCTATGGCTACACCTTC
>TRBD2|TRBV27|-|TRBJ2-5
CASRGRGEQETQYF
TGTGCCAGCAGGGGACGGGGGGAGCAAGAGACCCAGTACTTC
>TRBD1|TRBV2|-|TRBJ1-1
CASSEVGTGRTEAFF
TGTGCCAGCAGTGAAGTCGGGACAGGGAGGACTGAAGCTTTCTTT
>-|TRBV4-3|once|TRBJ1-2
CASSQEFWTDGGYTF
TGCGCCAGCAGCCAAGAATTTTGGACAGACGGAGGCTACACCTTC
>-|TRBV19|-|TRBJ2-7
CASSSGHPNSYEQYF
TGTGCCAGTAGTTCGGGACATCCCAACTCCTACGAGCAGTACTTC
>TRBD1|TRBV2|once|TRBJ2-3
CASSWTGGALTDTQYF
TGTGCCAGCAGCTGGACAGGGGGCGCTTTAACAGATACGCAGTATTTT
>TRBD1|TRBV4-2|-|TRBJ2-2
CASSVRTGLNTGELFF
TGTGCCAGCAGTGTGCGGACAGGGCTAAACACCGGGGAGCTGTTTTTT
>-|TRBV30|-|TRBJ1-1
CAWSVLVYTEAFF
TGTGCCTGGAGTGTACTGGTCTACACTGAAGCTTTCTTT
>-|TRBV14|-|TRBJ2-2
CASSQDLVVGELFF
TGTGCCAGCAGCCAAGATCTAGTGGTCGGGGAGCTGTTTTTT
>-|TRBV20-1|-|TRBJ2-7
CSASRAGNSYEQYF
TGCAGTGCTAGTCGGGCAGGGAACTCCTACGAGCAGTACTTC
>-|TRBV4-2|-|TRBJ1-6
CASSQESAYNSPLHF
TGTGCCAGCAGCCAAGAGTCAGCCTATAATTCACCCCTCCACTTT
>TRBD1|TRBV5-1|-|TRBJ2-5
CASSQGQGRETQYF
TGCGCCAGCAGCCAGGGACAGGGGAGAGAGACCCAGTACTTC
>TRBD1|TRBV6-6|-|TRBJ1-1
CASSYLQGAVAEAFF
TGTGCCAGCAGTTACTTACAGGGGGCTGTGGCTGAAGCTTTCTTT
>-|TRBV15|-|TRBJ1-2
CATSRDRRDGYTF
TGTGCCACCAGCAGAGACAGGCGGGATGGCTACACCTTC